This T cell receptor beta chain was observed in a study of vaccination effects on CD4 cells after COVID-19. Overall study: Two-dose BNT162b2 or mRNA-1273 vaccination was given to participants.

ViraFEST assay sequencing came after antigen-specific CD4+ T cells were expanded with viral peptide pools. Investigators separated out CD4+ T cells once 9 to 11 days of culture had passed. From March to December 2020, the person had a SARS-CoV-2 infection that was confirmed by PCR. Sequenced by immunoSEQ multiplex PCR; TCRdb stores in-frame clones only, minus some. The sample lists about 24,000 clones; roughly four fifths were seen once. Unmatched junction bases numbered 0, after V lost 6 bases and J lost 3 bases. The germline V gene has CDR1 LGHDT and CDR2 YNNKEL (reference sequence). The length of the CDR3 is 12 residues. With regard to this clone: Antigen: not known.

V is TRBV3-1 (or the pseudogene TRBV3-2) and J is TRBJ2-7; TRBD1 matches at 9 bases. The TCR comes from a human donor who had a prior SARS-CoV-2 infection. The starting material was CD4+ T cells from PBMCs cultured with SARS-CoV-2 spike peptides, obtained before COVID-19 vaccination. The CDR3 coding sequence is TGTGCCAGCAGGGGACAGGGCTACGAGCAGTACTTC. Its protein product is CASRGQGYEQYF.